This T cell receptor beta chain originates from a study of cytomegalovirus exposure and HLA in healthy donors. Primers for the PCR totalled 60 Vbeta and 13 Jbeta. As originally analysed: Approximately 11 million shared chains were among the about 80 million unique TCR beta chains that a later analysis counted. TCRdb's copy holds only in-frame clones and misses some; the assay was immunoSEQ multiplex PCR. The V and J calls and clone size are taken from that table; D and trimming were inferred from the DNA. This sample's table reports 80,000 to 100,000 clones. With respect to this clone: Antigen: not known.

Findings of the study overall: A few V segments could not be told apart, such as TRBV6-2 and TRBV6-3, and were left out. In a later analysis, the majority of CMV-associated beta chains seemingly showed HLA restriction.

This CDR3 comprises 13 residues. In germline, CDR1 is SGHVS, CDR2 FNYEAQ. J gave up 5 bases and V 5 bases, and 5 bases lay outside the gene matches. The sequence derives from a woman aged 25 to 45 in good health and CMV-seronegative. The sequencing sample was made of PBMCs. The V call is TRBV7-6, the J call TRBJ2-7; 8 bases line up with TRBD1. CDR3 DNA: TGTGCCAGCAGCCGACAGGGGAACCACGAGCAGTACTTC. It codes for CASSRQGNHEQYF.